This T cell receptor beta chain was retrieved from a study of T-cell memory formation after mild COVID-19. Study details: Each donor largely had its own TCR clusters.

Trimming left V 3 bases short and J 6 bases short, with 16 bases between. The CDR3 has 14 residues. Per germline, CDR1 SQVTM and CDR2 ANQGSEA. TCRdb re-derived calls from the 5' RACE reads in MiXCR, one entry per CDR3 protein. This table has under 650,000 distinct CDR3 sequences, under 20% appearing once. V is TRBV29-1 and J is TRBJ2-3, with D unresolved. The sequencing input was PBMCs or a T cell subset sorted from them (not recorded which). The sequence was obtained from an adult woman who had mild COVID-19 (a few samples of this study predate the infection). Cell type and time point are not known. CDR3 DNA: TGCAGCGTTGATAAGGGCAGCGTTATGGATACGCAGTATTTT. Amino acids: CSVDKGSVMDTQYF.